This T cell receptor (beta chain) was captured in a study of human T cells and chemical hapten exposure. Study at large: Minor pooled library volume differences mainly drove per-sample TCR yield variation.

Comments on this clonotype: Its antigen is not identified.

Library preparation tagged each individual cDNA molecule with a unique molecular identifier. In the study's own analysis: There were a median of approximately 88,000 TCRs per sample, with a range from roughly 20,000 to 750,000. TCRdb reprocessed the reads via MiXCR and lists one record per CDR3 protein. The V and J calls and clone size are TCRdb's, not the authors'. The sample lists around 120,000 distinct CDR3 sequences, less than 10% seen once, with 1.4% in the top ten. Extraction yielded total RNA from whole blood (unfractionated). The CDR3 loop spans 16 amino acids. Germline lookup yields CDR1 SGHDT and CDR2 YYEEEE. V was cut by 4 bases and J by 4 bases, with 18 bases left in between. Overall study results and limits: No change in TCRs above 1 in 1000 frequency was produced by DPC sensitization.

This chain uses TRBV5-6 with TRBJ2-1; a weak D match, TRBD2 (5 bases). The material sequenced was whole blood. The receptor comes from a human donor in good health. Some clones in this sample may be carry-over from other donors' samples. DNA of the CDR3: TGTGCCAGCAGCCTCGTGAGACTAAGCGGATACAATGAGCAGTTCTTC. It codes for CASSLVRLSGYNEQFF.